Each of the 2 T cell receptor beta chains below was sequenced from the same sample in a study of identical twins. TCRdb ran MiXCR on the 5' RACE reads and lists one entry per CDR3 protein. The sample shows some 500,000 distinct CDR3 sequences, 9.6% of them seen only once. The sample was also linked to a second study, of yellow fever vaccine responses in identical twins.

Sequenced: PBMCs. The receptors originated from a woman aged 18-29 years in good health.

The sample holds many counts of this clonotype. The V call is TRBV7-2, the J call TRBJ2-7; 9 bases map to TRBD1. Germline V lookup: CDR1 SGHTA, CDR2 FQGNSA. The CDR3 spans 15 residues. Unmatched junction bases numbered 7, after V lost 0 bases and J lost 7 bases. The CDR3 spells CASSLAGTGSEEQYF. The CDR3 DNA follows: TGTGCCAGCAGCTTAGCCGGGACAGGGAGTGAAGAGCAGTACTTC.

The CDR3 DNA sequence: TGCAGTGCTAGTTGGGCGGAGGGCCAAGAGACCCAGTACTTC. This encodes CSASWAEGQETQYF. J is TRBJ2-5 and V is TRBV20-1, with D possibly being TRBD2 (6 bases). The length of the CDR3 is 14 residues. V was trimmed by 3 bases and J by 1 base, leaving 12 bases between them. Germline CDR1 is DFQATT and CDR2 is SNEGSKA (reference sequence).